These 28 T cell receptor beta chains came from one sample sequenced in a study of control samples from healthy donors and cancer patients. TCRdb's copy holds only in-frame clones and misses some; the assay was immunoSEQ multiplex PCR. The data contain approximately 130,000 clones, about 90% of them singletons. What was sequenced was blood. The receptors derive from a man aged 55 to 70 in good health.

The chain couples TRBV6-4 to TRBJ2-1; possible D gene TRBD1, 5 bases. The CDR3 is 15 amino acids. Trimming shortened V by 1 base and J by 2 bases, and 9 bases separated the two germline ends. CDR1 and CDR2 from the germline V gene are MRHNA and SNTAGT. The CDR3: CASSDFGATYNEQFF. The CDR3 DNA reads TGTGCCAGCAGTGACTTTGGGGCCACCTACAATGAGCAGTTCTTC.

The chain links TRBV6-2 or TRBV6-3 to TRBJ2-3, with unresolved D. The V gene's germline CDR1 is MNHEY and CDR2 SVGEGT. The CDR3 is made up of 14 amino acids. The V end lost 3 bases, the J end lost 4 bases, and 11 bases lay between the germline ends. This CDR3 reads CASSYSLGSDTQYF. CDR3 bases: TGTGCCAGCAGTTATAGTCTTGGATCAGATACGCAGTATTTT.

The rearrangement uses TRBV12-3 or TRBV12-4 and TRBJ2-7; 7 nucleotides agree with TRBD1. Germline trimming cut 6 bases from V and 7 bases from J; bases unmatched to any gene: 9. CDR3 length: 13 residues. The chain's CDR3 is CASRGDRVEEQYF. The CDR3 nucleotides read TGTGCCAGCAGAGGAGACAGGGTTGAGGAGCAGTACTTC.

The rearrangement uses TRBV6-2 or TRBV6-3 and TRBJ1-5, with D possibly matching TRBD1 (6 bases). The V end was cut by 0 bases, the J end by 7 bases, with 10 bases between. CDR3 length equals 14 residues. Germline V CDR1 and CDR2: MNHEY, SVGEGT. Written as DNA, the CDR3 is TGTGCCAGCAGTTACTCGGGGGCAGGGCAGCCCCAGCATTTT. It encodes CASSYSGAGQPQHF.

V usage is TRBV15 and J usage is TRBJ1-4, with D unresolved. The length of the CDR3 is 16 residues. The germline gives CDR1 LNHNV, CDR2 YYDKDF (reference sequence). The V end lost 0 bases, the J end lost 5 bases, and 13 bases lay between the germline ends. The CDR3 sequence is CATSRDRAAHNEKLFF. The CDR3 DNA follows: TGTGCCACCAGCAGAGATAGGGCCGCCCACAATGAAAAACTGTTTTTT.

This clone was seen a single time. V and J are TRBV5-4 and TRBJ1-2, with 7 bases that match TRBD1. Germline values: CDR1 SGHNT, CDR2 YYREEE (reference sequence). Trimming at V came to 7 bases and at J to 5 bases, leaving 14 bases not matched to a gene. This CDR3 is built from 15 residues. The CDR3 nucleotides are TGTGCCAGCCATCAGGGGGAGCAGACTATTTATGGCTACACCTTC. It encodes CASHQGEQTIYGYTF. The full variable domain, its missing parts supplied by reference TRBV5-4 and TRBJ1-2, is ETGVTQSPTHLIKTRGQQVTLRCSSQSGHNTVSWYQQALGQGPQFIFQYYREEENGRGNFPPRFSGLQFPNYSSELNVNALELDDSALYLCASHQGEQTIYGYTFGSGTRLTVV.

This clone is a singleton in its sample. The chain employs TRBV7-8 and TRBJ1-5, with 9 bases lining up with TRBD1. J lost 4 bases, V lost 8 bases, and 6 bases had no gene match. The CDR3 consists of 14 residues. The germline V gene encodes CDR1 SGHVS and CDR2 FQNEAQ. For the CDR3, the DNA is TGTGCCAGCGGGACCGGGACAGGGAATCAGCCCCAGCATTTT. Amino acids: CASGTGTGNQPQHF. Full variable domain (outside the CDR3, taken from reference TRBV7-8 and TRBJ1-5): GAGVSQSPRYKVAKRGQDVALRCDPISGHVSLFWYQQALGQGPEFLTYFQNEAQLDKSGLPSDRFFAERPEGSVSTLKIQRTQQEDSAVYLCASGTGTGNQPQHFGDGTRLSIL.

This sequence joins TRBV19 and TRBJ2-7, with 7 bases that match TRBD2. Germline loops: CDR1 LNHDA, CDR2 SQIVND (reference sequence). The CDR3 loop spans 12 amino acids. Trimming took 1 base from V and 6 from J; bases not matched to a gene: 0. The CDR3 coding sequence is TGTGCCAGTAGTATAGGGGAGGGCGAGCAGTACTTC. Protein sequence: CASSIGEGEQYF. The full variable domain, its missing parts supplied by reference TRBV19 and TRBJ2-7, is DGGITQSPKYLFRKEGQNVTLSCEQNLNHDAMYWYRQDPGQGLRLIYYSQIVNDFQKGDIAEGYSVSREKKESFPLTVTSAQKNPTAFYLCASSIGEGEQYFGPGTRLTVT.

The V gene is TRBV24-1, the J gene TRBJ2-7; TRBD1 matches at 11 bases. Germline CDR1 KGHDR, CDR2 SFDVKD. J was trimmed by 2 bases and V by 4 bases; bases with no gene match: 9. CDR3 size: 17 residues. The CDR3 loop is CATSDPAGTGGTYEQYF. The DNA for the CDR3 is TGTGCCACCAGTGACCCTGCCGGGACAGGGGGAACCTACGAGCAGTACTTC.

This rearrangement joins TRBV3-1 (or the pseudogene TRBV3-2) to TRBJ2-3, with 8 bases that match TRBD1. Germline V gene lookup returns CDR1 LGHDT and CDR2 YNNKEL (reference sequence). V dropped 0 bases and J dropped 3; count of bases not matched to a gene: 14. The CDR3 spans 19 residues. The CDR3 bases are TGTGCCAGCAGCCAAGATTGGCTCAGGCAGGGGGCAAGGACAGATACGCAGTATTTT. Amino acids: CASSQDWLRQGARTDTQYF.

V is TRBV7-3 and J is TRBJ2-5; TRBD2 aligns across 13 bases. Germline-derived CDR1 and CDR2 are SGHTA and FQGTGA. The CDR3 consists of 16 residues. The V gene end was trimmed by 5 bases and the J gene end by 0 bases; junction bases not matched to a gene: 3. The CDR3 DNA sequence: TGTGCCAGCAGCCTAGGACTAGCGGGGGACCAAGAGACCCAGTACTTC. Encoded protein: CASSLGLAGDQETQYF.

The chain carries TRBV19 and TRBJ1-5; D unclear. V dropped 5 bases and J dropped 2 bases, with 25 bases sitting between them. In germline, CDR1 is LNHDA, CDR2 SQIVND (reference sequence). The CDR3 is 19 residues long. The CDR3 nucleotides are TGTGCCAGTAGTCCCCGAGGGCAGGCCCTTAATCGCGGCAATCAGCCCCAGCATTTT. Protein product: CASSPRGQALNRGNQPQHF.

The J gene is TRBJ2-2, the V gene TRBV19; 12 bases line up with TRBD1. The CDR3 covers 15 residues. Germline V gives CDR1 LNHDA, CDR2 SQIVND (reference sequence). V dropped 6 bases and J dropped 6; count of bases not matched to a gene: 5. The CDR3 region is CASREGQGASGELFF. The CDR3 bases are TGTGCCAGTAGGGAGGGACAGGGGGCTTCCGGGGAGCTGTTTTTT.

The chain employs TRBV6-2 or TRBV6-3 and TRBJ2-7; TRBD2 matches at 13 bases. J lost 5 bases, V lost 0 bases, and 16 bases had no gene match. This CDR3 is built from 20 residues. Germline values: CDR1 MNHEY, CDR2 SVGEGT. The CDR3, as DNA: TGTGCCAGCAGTTACTCGGAACTACCGACTAGCGGGGGGCCTCTGAACGAGCAGTACTTC. Its translation: CASSYSELPTSGGPLNEQYF.

V and J are TRBV2 and TRBJ2-1; D is unresolved. CDR1 is SNHLY and CDR2 is FYNNEI in the germline V gene. The CDR3 is 12 amino acids. Between the trimmed V and J ends, which lost 8 bases and 4 bases, there was a span of 9 bases. CDR3: CASLAEYNEQFF. The CDR3 nucleotides are TGTGCCAGCCTCGCGGAGTACAATGAGCAGTTCTTC. The full variable domain, with the rest looked up from reference TRBV2 and TRBJ2-1, is EPEVTQTPSHQVTQMGQEVILRCVPISNHLYFYWYRQILGQKVEFLVSFYNNEISEKSEIFDDQFSVERPDGSNFTLKIRSTKLEDSAMYFCASLAEYNEQFFGPGTRLTVL.

CDR3 coding DNA: TGTGCCAGCAGTGAAGCGCTTCAAATAGGGCAGAAGGGTAATCAGCCCCAGCATTTT. Translation gives CASSEALQIGQKGNQPQHF. The genes are TRBV2 and TRBJ1-5; D is unresolved. Germline-derived CDR1 and CDR2 are SNHLY and FYNNEI. Between the trimmed V and J ends, which lost 0 bases and 4 bases, there was a span of 22 bases. This CDR3 contains 19 residues.

The chain employs TRBV3-1 (or the pseudogene TRBV3-2) and TRBJ2-7, with D unclear. The CDR3 totals 12 residues. V lost 1 base and J 6 bases, leaving 7 bases between the germline ends. Per the germline V gene, CDR1 is LGHDT and CDR2 is YNNKEL (reference sequence). The CDR3 bases are TGTGCCAGCAGCCAAGGTCCAGCCGAGCAGTACTTC. This gives the protein CASSQGPAEQYF.

This clone has just one count. The V call is TRBV4-1, the J call TRBJ2-7, with D perhaps TRBD1 (5 bases). Germline CDR1 and CDR2: MGHRA and YSYEKL. V lost 4 bases and J 1 base, leaving 14 bases between the germline ends. CDR3 length: 15 amino acids. As DNA, the CDR3 is TGCGCCAGCAGCCTAACAAGCAGGGATTCCTACGAGCAGTACTTC. This gives the protein CASSLTSRDSYEQYF.

J is TRBJ1-2 and V is TRBV20-1; D remains ambiguous. Trimming shortened V by 5 bases and J by 5 bases, and 9 bases separated the two germline ends. From germline, CDR1 is DFQATT and CDR2 SNEGSKA (reference sequence). The length of the CDR3 is 11 residues. This chain's CDR3 is CSAGMNYGYTF. The CDR3 bases are TGCAGTGCTGGGATGAATTATGGCTACACCTTC.

V and J are TRBV5-4 and TRBJ2-5; D may match TRBD1 or TRBD2 (6 bases each). CDR1 and CDR2 from the germline V gene are SGHNT and YYREEE (reference sequence). There are 14 residues in the CDR3. V gave up 0 bases and J gave up 1 base, with 7 bases separating them. The CDR3 region is CASSLAGAQETQYF. The CDR3 DNA reads TGTGCCAGCAGCTTGGCGGGGGCCCAAGAGACCCAGTACTTC.

This CDR3 is CASSFTRGHNEQFF. For the CDR3, the DNA is TGTGCCAGCAGCTTTACCCGGGGGCACAATGAGCAGTTCTTC. V and J are TRBV7-2 and TRBJ2-1; tentatively, D is TRBD1 or TRBD2 (6 bases each). CDR3 length: 14 residues. Trimming shortened V by 3 bases and J by 5 bases, and 11 bases separated the two germline ends. Germline-derived CDR1 and CDR2 are SGHTA and FQGNSA.

A single count supports this clone. The rearrangement uses TRBV19 and TRBJ1-5, with TRBD1 matching 9 bases. The germline CDR1 and CDR2 sequences are LNHDA and SQIVND (reference sequence). V was clipped by 4 bases and J by 6 bases; unmatched bases: 7. This CDR3 has 15 residues. CDR3 nucleotide sequence: TGTGCCAGTAGTAGGACAGGGGAGGTCGGTCAGCCCCAGCATTTT. Residues: CASSRTGEVGQPQHF. Full variable domain (remainder filled in from reference TRBV19 and TRBJ1-5): DGGITQSPKYLFRKEGQNVTLSCEQNLNHDAMYWYRQDPGQGLRLIYYSQIVNDFQKGDIAEGYSVSREKKESFPLTVTSAQKNPTAFYLCASSRTGEVGQPQHFGDGTRLSIL.

In DNA, the CDR3 is TGCAGCGTTCAGTTAAACTATGGCTACACCTTC. This gives the protein CSVQLNYGYTF. The chain recombines TRBV29-1 with TRBJ1-2; D not resolved. This CDR3 region has 11 residues. Per germline, CDR1 SQVTM and CDR2 ANQGSEA. V was pared by 5 bases and J by 2 bases, with 6 bases between.

The chain couples TRBV4-3 to TRBJ2-7, with D possibly TRBD1 on 6 matching bases. Germline lookup yields CDR1 LGHNA and CDR2 YSLEER. This CDR3 is built from 15 residues. V shed 5 bases and J shed 0 bases, with 14 bases lying between them. CDR3 sequence reads: CASSKRTDPSYEQYF. The CDR3, as DNA: TGCGCCAGCAGCAAACGGACAGACCCCTCCTACGAGCAGTACTTC.

The chain carries TRBV2 and TRBJ1-1; D is undetermined. Germline CDR1 and CDR2: SNHLY and FYNNEI. Deletions cut 5 bases from V and 1 base from J, with 11 bases between. The CDR3 loop spans 14 amino acids. This chain's CDR3 is CASSIREGNTEAFF. The CDR3 bases are TGTGCCAGCAGTATACGGGAGGGGAACACTGAAGCTTTCTTT.

The V and J genes are TRBV7-3 and TRBJ1-1, with 10 bases lining up with TRBD1. CDR3 length equals 15 residues. V lost 2 bases to trimming and J lost 3 bases; unmatched junction nucleotides: 3. CDR1 and CDR2 (germline): SGHTA, FQGTGA. CDR3: CASSLGTGAHTEAFF. As DNA, the CDR3 is TGTGCCAGCAGCTTAGGGACAGGGGCTCACACTGAAGCTTTCTTT.

The rearrangement uses TRBV19 and TRBJ1-5; D remains ambiguous. V was clipped by 5 bases and J by 0 bases, with 8 bases between them. Germline assignment: CDR1 LNHDA and CDR2 SQIVND (reference sequence). CDR3 length: 14 residues. The CDR3 is CASSEGDSNQPQHF. DNA of the CDR3: TGTGCCAGTAGTGAGGGAGATAGCAATCAGCCCCAGCATTTT. The full variable domain, in which reference TRBV19 and TRBJ1-5 provide the parts outside the CDR3, is DGGITQSPKYLFRKEGQNVTLSCEQNLNHDAMYWYRQDPGQGLRLIYYSQIVNDFQKGDIAEGYSVSREKKESFPLTVTSAQKNPTAFYLCASSEGDSNQPQHFGDGTRLSIL.

The V call is TRBV5-6, the J call TRBJ2-1; no definite D call. In germline, CDR1 is SGHDT, CDR2 YYEEEE. The CDR3 has 11 amino acids. Trimming shortened V by 4 bases and J by 5 bases, and 4 bases separated the two germline ends. CDR3 residues: CASSQNNEQFF. The CDR3 DNA reads TGTGCCAGCAGCCAAAACAATGAGCAGTTCTTC.